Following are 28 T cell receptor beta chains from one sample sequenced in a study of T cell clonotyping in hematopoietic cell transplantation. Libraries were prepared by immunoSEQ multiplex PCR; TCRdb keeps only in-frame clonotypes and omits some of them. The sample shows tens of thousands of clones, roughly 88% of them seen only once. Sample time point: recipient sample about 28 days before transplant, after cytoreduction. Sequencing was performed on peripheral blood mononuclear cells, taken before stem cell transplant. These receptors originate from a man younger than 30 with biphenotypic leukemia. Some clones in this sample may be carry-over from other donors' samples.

DNA for the CDR3: TGTGCCAGCACCCTCGATAACGAGCAGTACTTC. Translating it yields CASTLDNEQYF. The chain has TRBV11-2 and TRBJ2-7; D gene ambiguous. V lost 7 bases, J lost 5 bases, and 9 bases lay in between. This CDR3 has 11 amino acids. Germline CDR1 and CDR2: SGHAT and FQNNGV.

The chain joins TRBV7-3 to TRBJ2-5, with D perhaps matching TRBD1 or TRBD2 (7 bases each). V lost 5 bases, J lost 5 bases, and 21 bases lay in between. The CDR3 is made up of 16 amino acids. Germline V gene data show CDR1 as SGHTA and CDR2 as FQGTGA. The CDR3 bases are TGTGCCAGCAGCCTAGAAGCGGGGCCAGGGGGGGAGACCCAGTACTTC. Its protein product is CASSLEAGPGGETQYF.

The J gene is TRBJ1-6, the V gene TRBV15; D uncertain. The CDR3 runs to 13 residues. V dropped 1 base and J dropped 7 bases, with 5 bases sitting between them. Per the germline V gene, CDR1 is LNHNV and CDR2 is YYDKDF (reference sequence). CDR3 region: CATSRAQNSPLHF. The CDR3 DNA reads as TGTGCCACCAGCAGAGCACAAAATTCACCCCTCCACTTT. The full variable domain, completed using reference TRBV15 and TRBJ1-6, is DAMVIQNPRYQVTQFGKPVTLSCSQTLNHNVMYWYQQKSSQAPKLLFHYYDKDFNNEADTPDNFQSRRPNTSFCFLDIRSPGLGDTAMYLCATSRAQNSPLHFGNGTRLTVT.

CDR3 amino acids: CAWGLSRGYTF. For the CDR3, the DNA is TGTGCCTGGGGTTTGAGTCGTGGCTACACCTTC. The chain uses TRBV30 and TRBJ1-2; D ambiguous. Per germline, CDR1 GTSNPN and CDR2 SVGIG (reference sequence). V lost 5 bases to trimming and J lost 7 bases, with 11 bases between them. The CDR3 length is 11 residues.

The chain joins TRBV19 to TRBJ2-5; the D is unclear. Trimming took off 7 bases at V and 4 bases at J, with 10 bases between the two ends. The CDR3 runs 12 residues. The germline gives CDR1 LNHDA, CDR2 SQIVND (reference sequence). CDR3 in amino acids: CASNPGGETQYF. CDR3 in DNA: TGTGCCAGTAATCCGGGTGGAGAGACCCAGTACTTC.

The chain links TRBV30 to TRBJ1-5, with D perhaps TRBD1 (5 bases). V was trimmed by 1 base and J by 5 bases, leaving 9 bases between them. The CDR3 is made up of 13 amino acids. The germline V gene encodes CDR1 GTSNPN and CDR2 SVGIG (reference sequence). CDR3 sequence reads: CAWSGTLDQPQHF. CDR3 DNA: TGTGCCTGGAGTGGGACACTAGATCAGCCCCAGCATTTT.

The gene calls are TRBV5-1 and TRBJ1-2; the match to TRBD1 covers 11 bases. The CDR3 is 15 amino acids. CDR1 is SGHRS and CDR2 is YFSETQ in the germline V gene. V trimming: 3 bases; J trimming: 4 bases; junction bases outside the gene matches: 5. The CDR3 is CASSYSGTGGYGYTF. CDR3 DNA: TGCGCCAGCAGCTACTCCGGGACAGGGGGCTATGGCTACACCTTC.

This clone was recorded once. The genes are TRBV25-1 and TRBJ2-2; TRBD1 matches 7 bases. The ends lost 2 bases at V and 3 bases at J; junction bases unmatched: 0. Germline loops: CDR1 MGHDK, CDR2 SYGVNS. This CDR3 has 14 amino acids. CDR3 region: CASSEDRDTGELFF. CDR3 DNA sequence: TGTGCCAGCAGTGAAGACAGGGACACCGGGGAGCTGTTTTTT.

This chain's CDR3 is CASNKQGRKGEQYF. CDR3 in DNA: TGTGCCAGCAACAAACAGGGAAGGAAAGGCGAGCAGTACTTC. The chain carries TRBV9 and TRBJ2-7; TRBD1 might be the D (6 bases). This CDR3 has 14 amino acids. In germline, CDR1 is SGDLS, CDR2 YYNGEE. Trimming removed 6 bases at V and 6 bases at J, with 19 bases between.

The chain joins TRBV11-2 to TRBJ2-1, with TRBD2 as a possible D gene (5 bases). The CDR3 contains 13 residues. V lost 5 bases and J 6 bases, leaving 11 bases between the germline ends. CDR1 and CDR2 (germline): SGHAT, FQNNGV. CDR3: CASSKRAGNEQFF. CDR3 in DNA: TGTGCCAGCAGCAAGAGGGCAGGCAATGAGCAGTTCTTC.

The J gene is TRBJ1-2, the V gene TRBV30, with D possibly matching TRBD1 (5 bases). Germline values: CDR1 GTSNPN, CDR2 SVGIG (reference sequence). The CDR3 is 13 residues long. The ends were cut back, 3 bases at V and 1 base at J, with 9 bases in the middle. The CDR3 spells CAWRGDFNYGYTF. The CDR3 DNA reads TGTGCCTGGAGGGGGGACTTTAACTATGGCTACACCTTC.

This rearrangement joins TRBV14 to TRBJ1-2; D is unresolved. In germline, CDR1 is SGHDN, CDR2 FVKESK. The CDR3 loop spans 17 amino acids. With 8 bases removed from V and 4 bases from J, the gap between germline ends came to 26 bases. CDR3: CASRSTDLKDPLYGYTF. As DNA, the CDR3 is TGTGCCAGCCGCAGCACAGATTTGAAGGACCCCCTCTATGGCTACACCTTC.

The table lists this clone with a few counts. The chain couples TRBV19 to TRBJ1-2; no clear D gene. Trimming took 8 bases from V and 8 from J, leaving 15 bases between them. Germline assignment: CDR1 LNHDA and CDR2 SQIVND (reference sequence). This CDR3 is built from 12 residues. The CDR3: CASAPPNRGYTF. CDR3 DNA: TGTGCCAGTGCCCCACCTAACAGAGGCTACACCTTC.

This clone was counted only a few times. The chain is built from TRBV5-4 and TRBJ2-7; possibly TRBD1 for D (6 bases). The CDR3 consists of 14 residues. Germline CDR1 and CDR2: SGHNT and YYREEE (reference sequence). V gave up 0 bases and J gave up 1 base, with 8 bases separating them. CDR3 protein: CASSLVQGSYEQYF. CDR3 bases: TGTGCCAGCAGCTTGGTACAGGGATCCTACGAGCAGTACTTC.

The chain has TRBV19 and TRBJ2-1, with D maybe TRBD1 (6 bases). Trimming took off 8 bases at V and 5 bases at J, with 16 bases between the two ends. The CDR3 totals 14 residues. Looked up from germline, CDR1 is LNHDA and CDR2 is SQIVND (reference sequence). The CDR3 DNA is TGTGCCAGTGAACCAACGGACAGTAACAATGAGCAGTTCTTC. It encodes CASEPTDSNNEQFF.

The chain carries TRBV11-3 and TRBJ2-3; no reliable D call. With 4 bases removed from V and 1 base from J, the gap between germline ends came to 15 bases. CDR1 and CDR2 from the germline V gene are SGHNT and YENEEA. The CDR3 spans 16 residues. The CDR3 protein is CASSSRVGRGTDTQYF. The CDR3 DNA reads TGTGCCAGCAGCTCCCGGGTGGGCCGGGGCACAGATACGCAGTATTTT.

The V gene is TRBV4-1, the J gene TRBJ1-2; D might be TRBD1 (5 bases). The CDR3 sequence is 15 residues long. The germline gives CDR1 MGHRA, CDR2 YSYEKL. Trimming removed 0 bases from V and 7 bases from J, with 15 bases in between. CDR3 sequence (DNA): TGCGCCAGCAGCCAAGAATCCGCAGGGTTTAGTGGCTACACCTTC. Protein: CASSQESAGFSGYTF.

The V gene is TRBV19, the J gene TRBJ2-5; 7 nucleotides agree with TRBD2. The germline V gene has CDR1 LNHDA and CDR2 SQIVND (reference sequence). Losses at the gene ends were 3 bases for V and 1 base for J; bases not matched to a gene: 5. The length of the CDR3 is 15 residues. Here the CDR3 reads CASSISSGSQETQYF. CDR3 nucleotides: TGTGCCAGTAGTATTTCTAGCGGTTCCCAAGAGACCCAGTACTTC.

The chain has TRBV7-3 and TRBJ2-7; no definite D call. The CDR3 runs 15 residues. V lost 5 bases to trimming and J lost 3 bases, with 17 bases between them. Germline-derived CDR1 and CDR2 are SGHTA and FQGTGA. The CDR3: CASSQTSGSIYEQYF. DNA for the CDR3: TGTGCCAGCAGCCAAACCTCCGGCAGTATCTACGAGCAGTACTTC. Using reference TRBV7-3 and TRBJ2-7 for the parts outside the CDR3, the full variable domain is GAGVSQTPSNKVTEKGKYVELRCDPISGHTALYWYRQSLGQGPEFLIYFQGTGAADDSGLPNDRFFAVRPEGSVSTLKIQRTERGDSAVYLCASSQTSGSIYEQYFGPGTRLTVT.

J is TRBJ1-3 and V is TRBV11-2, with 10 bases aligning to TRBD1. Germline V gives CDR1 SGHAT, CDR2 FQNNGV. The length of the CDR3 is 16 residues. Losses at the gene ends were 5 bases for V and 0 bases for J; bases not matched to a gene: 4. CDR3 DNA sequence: TGTGCCAGCAGCCCAGGGGACAGGGGCTCTGGAAACACCATATATTTT. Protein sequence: CASSPGDRGSGNTIYF. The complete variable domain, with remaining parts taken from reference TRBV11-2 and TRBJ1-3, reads EAGVAQSPRYKIIEKRQSVAFWCNPISGHATLYWYQQILGQGPKLLIQFQNNGVVDDSQLPKDRFSAERLKGVDSTLKIQPAKLEDSAVYLCASSPGDRGSGNTIYFGEGSWLTVV.

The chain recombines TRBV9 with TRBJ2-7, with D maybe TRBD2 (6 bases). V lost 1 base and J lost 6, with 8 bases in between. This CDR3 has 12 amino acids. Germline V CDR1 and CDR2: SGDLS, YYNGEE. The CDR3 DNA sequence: TGTGCCAGCAGCGTACGGGGAGGCGAGCAGTACTTC. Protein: CASSVRGGEQYF.

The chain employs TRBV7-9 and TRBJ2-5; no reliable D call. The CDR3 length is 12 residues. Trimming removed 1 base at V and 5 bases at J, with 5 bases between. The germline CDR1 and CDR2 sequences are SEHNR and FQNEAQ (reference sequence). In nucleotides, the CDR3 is TGTGCCAGCAGCTTAGACTTGGAGACCCAGTACTTC. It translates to CASSLDLETQYF.

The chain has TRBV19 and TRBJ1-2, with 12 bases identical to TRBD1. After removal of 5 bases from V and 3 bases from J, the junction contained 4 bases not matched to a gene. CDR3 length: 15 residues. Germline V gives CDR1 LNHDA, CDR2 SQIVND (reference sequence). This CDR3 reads CASSVGTGGHYGYTF. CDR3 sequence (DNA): TGTGCCAGTAGTGTTGGGACAGGGGGCCACTATGGCTACACCTTC.

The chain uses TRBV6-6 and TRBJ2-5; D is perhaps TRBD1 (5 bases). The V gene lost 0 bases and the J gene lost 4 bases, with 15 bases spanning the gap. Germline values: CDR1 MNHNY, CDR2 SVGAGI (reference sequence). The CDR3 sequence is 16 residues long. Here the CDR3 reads CASSYSNQGESETQYF. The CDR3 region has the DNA TGTGCCAGCAGTTACTCGAATCAAGGGGAATCAGAGACCCAGTACTTC.

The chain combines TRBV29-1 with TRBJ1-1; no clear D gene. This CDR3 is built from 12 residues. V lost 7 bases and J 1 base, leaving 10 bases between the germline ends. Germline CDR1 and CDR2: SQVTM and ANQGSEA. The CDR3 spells CSAFHPNTEAFF. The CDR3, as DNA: TGCAGCGCCTTTCACCCGAACACTGAAGCTTTCTTT.

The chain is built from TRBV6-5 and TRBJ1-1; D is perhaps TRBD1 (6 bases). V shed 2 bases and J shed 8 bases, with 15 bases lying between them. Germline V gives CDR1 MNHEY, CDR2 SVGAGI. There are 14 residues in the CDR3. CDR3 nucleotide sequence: TGTGCCAGCAGTTACCGGCTCGACGGGACAGAAGCTTTCTTT. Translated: CASSYRLDGTEAFF.

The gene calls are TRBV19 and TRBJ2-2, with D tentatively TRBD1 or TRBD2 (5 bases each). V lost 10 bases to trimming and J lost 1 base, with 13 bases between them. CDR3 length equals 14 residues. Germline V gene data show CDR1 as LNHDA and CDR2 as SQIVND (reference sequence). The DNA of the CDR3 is TGTGCCATTCGGGACGGCGAGAACACCGGGGAGCTGTTTTTT. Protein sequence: CAIRDGENTGELFF.

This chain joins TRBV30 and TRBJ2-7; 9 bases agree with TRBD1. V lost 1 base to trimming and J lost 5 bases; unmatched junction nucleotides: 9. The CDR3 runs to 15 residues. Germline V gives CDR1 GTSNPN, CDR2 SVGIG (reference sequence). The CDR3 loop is CAWSGGQGSFDEQYF. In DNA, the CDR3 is TGTGCCTGGAGTGGGGGACAGGGTTCTTTCGACGAGCAGTACTTC.